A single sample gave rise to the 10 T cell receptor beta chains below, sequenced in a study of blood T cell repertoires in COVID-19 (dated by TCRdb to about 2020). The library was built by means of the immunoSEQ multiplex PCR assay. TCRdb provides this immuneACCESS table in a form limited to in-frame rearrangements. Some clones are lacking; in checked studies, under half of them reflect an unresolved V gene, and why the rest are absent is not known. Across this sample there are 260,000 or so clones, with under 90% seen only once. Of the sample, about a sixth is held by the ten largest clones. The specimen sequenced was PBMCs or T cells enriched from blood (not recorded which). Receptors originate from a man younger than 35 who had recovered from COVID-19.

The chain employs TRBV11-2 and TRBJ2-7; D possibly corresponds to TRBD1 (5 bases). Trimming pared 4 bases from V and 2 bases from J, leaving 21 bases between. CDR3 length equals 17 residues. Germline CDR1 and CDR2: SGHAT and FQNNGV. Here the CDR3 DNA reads TGTGCCAGCAGCTCATATAGGGGCGGTGGGTACCCCTACGAGCAGTACTTC. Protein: CASSSYRGGGYPYEQYF.

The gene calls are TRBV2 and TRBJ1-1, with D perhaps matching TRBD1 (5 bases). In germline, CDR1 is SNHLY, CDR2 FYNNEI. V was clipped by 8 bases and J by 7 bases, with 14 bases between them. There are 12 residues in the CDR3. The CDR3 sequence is CASGLGGGEAFF. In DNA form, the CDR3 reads TGTGCCAGCGGACTGGGGGGGGGTGAAGCTTTCTTT.

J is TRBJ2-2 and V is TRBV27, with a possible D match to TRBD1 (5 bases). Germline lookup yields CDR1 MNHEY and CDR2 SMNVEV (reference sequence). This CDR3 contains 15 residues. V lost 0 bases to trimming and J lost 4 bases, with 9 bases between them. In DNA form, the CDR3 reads TGTGCCAGCAGTTTATCCCCAGGGTCCACCGGGGAGCTGTTTTTT. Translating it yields CASSLSPGSTGELFF.

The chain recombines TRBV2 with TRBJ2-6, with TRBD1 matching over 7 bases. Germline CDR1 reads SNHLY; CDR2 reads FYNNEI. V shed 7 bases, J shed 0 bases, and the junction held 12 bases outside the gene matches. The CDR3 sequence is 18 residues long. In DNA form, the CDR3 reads TGTGCCAGCACCGACGGGACAGTAAGATACTCTGGGGCCAACGTCCTGACTTTC. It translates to CASTDGTVRYSGANVLTF.

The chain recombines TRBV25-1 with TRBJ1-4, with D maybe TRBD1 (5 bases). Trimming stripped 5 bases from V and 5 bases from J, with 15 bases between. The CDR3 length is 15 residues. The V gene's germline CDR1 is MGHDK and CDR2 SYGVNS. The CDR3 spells CASSPTGLGNEKLFF. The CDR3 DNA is TGTGCCAGCAGTCCCACAGGCTTAGGAAATGAAAAACTGTTTTTT. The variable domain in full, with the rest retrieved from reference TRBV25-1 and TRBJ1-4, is EADIYQTPRYLVIGTGKKITLECSQTMGHDKMYWYQQDPGMELHLIHYSYGVNSTEKGDLSSESTVSRIRTEHFPLTLESARPSHTSQYLCASSPTGLGNEKLFFGSGTQLSVL.

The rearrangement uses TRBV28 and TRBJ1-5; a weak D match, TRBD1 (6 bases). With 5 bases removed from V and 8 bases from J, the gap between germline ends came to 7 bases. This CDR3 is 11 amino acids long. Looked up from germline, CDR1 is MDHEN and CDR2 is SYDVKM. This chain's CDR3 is CASSKGEPQHF. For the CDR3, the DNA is TGTGCCAGCAGTAAGGGGGAGCCCCAGCATTTT.

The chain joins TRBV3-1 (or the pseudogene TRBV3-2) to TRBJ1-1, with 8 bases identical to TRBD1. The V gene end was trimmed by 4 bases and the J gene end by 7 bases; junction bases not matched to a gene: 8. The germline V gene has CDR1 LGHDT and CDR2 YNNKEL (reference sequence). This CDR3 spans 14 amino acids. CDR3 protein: CASSRGTGSIEAFF. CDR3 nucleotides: TGTGCCAGCAGCCGCGGGACAGGCTCTATTGAAGCTTTCTTT.

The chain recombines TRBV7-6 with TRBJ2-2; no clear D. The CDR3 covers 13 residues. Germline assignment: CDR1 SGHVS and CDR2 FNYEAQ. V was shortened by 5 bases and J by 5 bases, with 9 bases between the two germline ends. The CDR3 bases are TGTGCCAGCAGCAGAACAGAAACCGGGGAGCTGTTTTTT. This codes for CASSRTETGELFF.

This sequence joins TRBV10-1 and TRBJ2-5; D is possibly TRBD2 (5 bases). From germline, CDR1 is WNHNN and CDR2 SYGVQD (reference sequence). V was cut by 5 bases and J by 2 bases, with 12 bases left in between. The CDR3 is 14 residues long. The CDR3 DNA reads TGCGCCAGCAGTACGGGGTCTGGGCAAGAGACCCAGTACTTC. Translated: CASSTGSGQETQYF.

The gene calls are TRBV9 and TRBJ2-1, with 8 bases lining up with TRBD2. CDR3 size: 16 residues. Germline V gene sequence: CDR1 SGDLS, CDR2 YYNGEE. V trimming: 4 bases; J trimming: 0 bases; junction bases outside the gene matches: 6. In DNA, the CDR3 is TGTGCCAGCAGCCCTTTAGCGGGAAGCTCCTACAATGAGCAGTTCTTC. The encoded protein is CASSPLAGSSYNEQFF. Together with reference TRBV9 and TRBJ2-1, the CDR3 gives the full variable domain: DSGVTQTPKHLITATGQRVTLRCSPRSGDLSVYWYQQSLDQGLQFLIQYYNGEERAKGNILERFSAQQFPDLHSELNLSSLELGDSALYFCASSPLAGSSYNEQFFGPGTRLTVL.